The 23 T cell receptor beta chains presented below share a single source sample, sequenced in a study of HIV-infected children after antiretroviral therapy interruption. A 3' RACE protocol on RNA, with unique molecular identifiers, produced the TCR library. TCRdb independently ran MiXCR on the 3' RACE reads; one entry per CDR3 protein. Of approximately 89,000 distinct CDR3 sequences listed, about 6.3% are singletons. Treatment in this sample: PENTA 11 planned treatment interruption arm or continuous ART arm. The sequencing used CD45RA+ CD4+ T cells from PBMCs, pooled from several time points, collected from a donor given antiretroviral therapy, either interrupted or continuous. Documented subset: naive CD4+ CD45RA+ CD45RO- T cells. All receptors come from a pool of human donors with HIV.

This clonotype turned up a few times. The chain joins TRBV5-1 to TRBJ2-2; D call uncertain. V was clipped by 1 base and J by 6 bases, with 13 bases between them. Germline V gene lookup returns CDR1 SGHRS and CDR2 YFSETQ. The CDR3 is 15 amino acids. DNA of the CDR3: TGCGCCAGCAGCTTGAGGAAGTTTTTTGCCGGGGAGCTGTTTTTT. Its translation: CASSLRKFFAGELFF. The whole variable domain, remainder taken from reference TRBV5-1 and TRBJ2-2, is KAGVTQTPRYLIKTRGQQVTLSCSPISGHRSVSWYQQTPGQGLQFLFEYFSETQRNKGNFPGRFSGRQFSNSRSEMNVSTLELGDSALYLCASSLRKFFAGELFFGEGSRLTVL.

This clonotype appeared many times. This chain uses TRBV20-1 with TRBJ1-1, with D hard to call. Germline CDR1 is DFQATT and CDR2 is SNEGSKA (reference sequence). Trimming stripped 0 bases from V and 11 bases from J, with 16 bases between. This CDR3 spans 13 amino acids. CDR3 in DNA: TGCAGTGCTAGAGATGCCGCCGGGCCCTGGGCTTTCTTT. This codes for CSARDAAGPWAFF.

This clonotype has a count of ten or more. The chain is built from TRBV5-1 and TRBJ1-1, with D tentatively TRBD1 (6 bases). V lost 0 bases, J lost 3 bases, and 12 bases lay in between. Germline lookup yields CDR1 SGHRS and CDR2 YFSETQ. The CDR3 loop spans 15 amino acids. This CDR3 is CASSLGGRGDTEAFF. For the CDR3, the DNA is TGCGCCAGCAGCTTGGGAGGCAGGGGAGACACTGAAGCTTTCTTT.

The chain combines TRBV28 with TRBJ2-7; D gene ambiguous. In germline, CDR1 is MDHEN, CDR2 SYDVKM. The CDR3 covers 15 residues. V lost 6 bases and J lost 6, with 21 bases in between. DNA of the CDR3: TGTGCCAGCAGCCTAATCCGCTGGTCAGCCGCCGAGCAGTACTTC. Translating it yields CASSLIRWSAAEQYF. The complete variable domain, with remaining parts taken from reference TRBV28 and TRBJ2-7, reads DVKVTQSSRYLVKRTGEKVFLECVQDMDHENMFWYRQDPGLGLRLIYFSYDVKMKEKGDIPEGYSVSREKKERFSLILESASTNQTSMYLCASSLIRWSAAEQYFGPGTRLTVT.

This clonotype came up many times. This chain joins TRBV9 and TRBJ1-1; D not certain. The CDR3 sequence is 13 residues long. V was pared by 3 bases and J by 4 bases, with 10 bases between. CDR1 SGDLS and CDR2 YYNGEE come from the germline V gene. The CDR3 here is CASSAVPGTEAFF. In nucleotides, the CDR3 is TGTGCCAGCAGCGCCGTCCCGGGCACTGAAGCTTTCTTT.

The V call is TRBV19, the J call TRBJ1-1; D is undetermined. There are 15 residues in the CDR3. The V gene lost 5 bases and the J gene lost 1 base, with 14 bases spanning the gap. The germline V gene has CDR1 LNHDA and CDR2 SQIVND (reference sequence). The CDR3 nucleotides are TGTGCCAGTAGTCCCTTAGGACGGCAGAACACTGAAGCTTTCTTT. This translates into CASSPLGRQNTEAFF. The whole variable domain, remainder taken from reference TRBV19 and TRBJ1-1, is DGGITQSPKYLFRKEGQNVTLSCEQNLNHDAMYWYRQDPGQGLRLIYYSQIVNDFQKGDIAEGYSVSREKKESFPLTVTSAQKNPTAFYLCASSPLGRQNTEAFFGQGTRLTVV.

This clonotype was detected ten times or more. The chain has TRBV20-1 and TRBJ2-3; a possible D gene is TRBD2 (6 bases). The V gene lost 5 bases and the J gene lost 4 bases, with 16 bases spanning the gap. In germline, CDR1 is DFQATT, CDR2 SNEGSKA (reference sequence). This CDR3 comprises 14 residues. The CDR3 protein is CSADKGGRSDTQYF. In DNA form, the CDR3 reads TGCAGTGCTGACAAAGGAGGGAGGTCAGATACGCAGTATTTT.

As to this clonotype: A much more abundant neighbour one base away suggests this may be a read error. V is TRBV3-1 and J is TRBJ1-2; D remains ambiguous. CDR1 and CDR2 from the germline V gene are LGHDT and YNNKEL (reference sequence). CDR3 size: 15 residues. V lost 2 bases and J 4 bases, leaving 14 bases between the germline ends. DNA for the CDR3: TGTGCCAGCAGCCAAACATTCACCCTCAGCTATGGCTACACCTTC. Translation gives CASSQTFTLSYGYTF.

This clonotype was observed a handful of times. The rearrangement joins TRBV15 to TRBJ1-2, with a tentative D call TRBD1 (6 bases). This CDR3 region has 16 residues. V was trimmed by 0 bases and J by 0 bases, leaving 11 bases between them. Looked up from germline, CDR1 is LNHNV and CDR2 is YYDKDF (reference sequence). CDR3 nucleotide sequence: TGTGCCACCAGCAGAGATCGACAGGTAGCTAACTATGGCTACACCTTC. Protein product: CATSRDRQVANYGYTF. The variable domain in full, with the rest retrieved from reference TRBV15 and TRBJ1-2, is DAMVIQNPRYQVTQFGKPVTLSCSQTLNHNVMYWYQQKSSQAPKLLFHYYDKDFNNEADTPDNFQSRRPNTSFCFLDIRSPGLGDTAMYLCATSRDRQVANYGYTFGSGTRLTVV.

This clonotype appeared a few times. This chain joins TRBV29-1 and TRBJ1-1; D is possibly TRBD1 (5 bases). Per germline, CDR1 SQVTM and CDR2 ANQGSEA. The V gene lost 7 bases and the J gene lost 4 bases, with 13 bases spanning the gap. The CDR3 is 12 amino acids. CDR3: CSADPGGTEAFF. CDR3 DNA sequence: TGCAGCGCAGATCCGGGGGGCACTGAAGCTTTCTTT. The variable domain in full, completed from reference TRBV29-1 and TRBJ1-1, reads SAVISQKPSRDICQRGTSLTIQCQVDSQVTMMFWYRQQPGQSLTLIATANQGSEATYESGFVIDKFPISRPNLTFSTLTVSNMSPEDSSIYLCSADPGGTEAFFGQGTRLTVV.

This chain joins TRBV10-3 and TRBJ1-4; D is uncertain. The CDR3 totals 13 residues. In germline, CDR1 is ENHRY, CDR2 SYGVKD. V lost 7 bases and J 3 bases, leaving 9 bases between the germline ends. CDR3 protein: CAIKTQPNEKLFF. As DNA, the CDR3 is TGTGCCATCAAAACCCAGCCTAATGAAAAACTGTTTTTT.

This clonotype showed up just a few times. The chain couples TRBV29-1 to TRBJ2-7; 12 nucleotides agree with TRBD1. V trimming: 4 bases; J trimming: 2 bases; junction bases outside the gene matches: 12. Germline loops: CDR1 SQVTM, CDR2 ANQGSEA. The CDR3 has 17 residues. The CDR3 protein is CSVVNRDRGLVTYEQYF. In DNA form, the CDR3 reads TGCAGCGTTGTAAACCGGGACAGGGGGCTTGTTACCTACGAGCAGTACTTC.

The table lists this clonotype with many counts. This chain uses TRBV6-1 with TRBJ1-6; the D gene is possibly TRBD1 (5 bases). V gave up 3 bases and J gave up 14 bases, with 20 bases separating them. CDR1 and CDR2 from the germline V gene are MNHNS and SASEGT. The CDR3 length is 15 residues. The CDR3 bases are TGTGCCAGCAGTGAGACCGGGGGTTTAGGGGTAACCCTCCACTTT. Translated, it gives CASSETGGLGVTLHF.

This clonotype appeared many times. The rearrangement uses TRBV6-1 and TRBJ2-2, with D perhaps TRBD2 (7 bases). Trimming pared 5 bases from V and 4 bases from J, leaving 20 bases between. Germline-derived CDR1 and CDR2 are MNHNS and SASEGT. The CDR3 has 17 residues. The CDR3 region has the DNA TGTGCCAGCAGTCCCCGCGCGGGGGCACGAATCACCGGGGAGCTGTTTTTT. It codes for CASSPRAGARITGELFF.

This clonotype was recorded at least ten times. The rearrangement uses TRBV30 and TRBJ2-3; TRBD2 matches 7 bases. J was trimmed by 0 bases and V by 4 bases; bases with no gene match: 13. The CDR3 is made up of 17 amino acids. Germline CDR1 is GTSNPN and CDR2 is SVGIG (reference sequence). The CDR3 region is CAWTGTGGIASTDTQYF. The CDR3 nucleotides are TGTGCCTGGACGGGTACGGGAGGCATTGCTAGCACAGATACGCAGTATTTT.

This clonotype was seen repeatedly, ten times or more. The rearrangement uses TRBV4-1 and TRBJ2-2; D is ambiguous. Germline-derived CDR1 and CDR2 are MGHRA and YSYEKL. The CDR3 totals 12 residues. Trimming shortened V by 1 base and J by 7 bases, and 4 bases separated the two germline ends. The CDR3 sequence: CASSQAGGELFF. CDR3 in DNA: TGCGCCAGCAGCCAAGCGGGCGGGGAGCTGTTTTTT.

There are a few counts of this clonotype. The junction shows a germline mismatch at one end, possibly a read error. The rearrangement links TRBV29-1 to TRBJ2-7, with D tentatively TRBD1 (6 bases). Germline values: CDR1 SQVTM, CDR2 ANQGSEA. The CDR3 is made up of 12 amino acids. CDR3: CSVDTGSGILDF. DNA of the CDR3: TGCAGCGTTGATACAGGGTCGGGGATTCTGGACTTC.

This clonotype was seen at least ten times. The chain links TRBV12-3 or TRBV12-4 to TRBJ2-1, with TRBD1 matching 7 bases. The CDR3 loop spans 15 amino acids. V lost 5 bases, J lost 6 bases, and 10 bases stayed unmatched. CDR3 loop: CASSQTGNRANEQFF. DNA for the CDR3: TGTGCCAGCAGTCAGACAGGGAATCGAGCCAATGAGCAGTTCTTC.

This clonotype was found many times. The rearrangement joins TRBV14 to TRBJ1-6; D ambiguous. CDR1 and CDR2 from the germline V gene are SGHDN and FVKESK. V lost 2 bases to trimming and J lost 5 bases, with 4 bases between them. This CDR3 contains 13 residues. The CDR3 is CASSQFNNSPLHF. The CDR3 nucleotides are TGTGCCAGCAGCCAATTTAATAATTCACCCCTCCACTTT.

This clonotype was counted a few times. The germline gene is not matched at one end of the junction; a read error may be the cause. The CDR3 nucleotides read TGTGCCAGCAGTTTTGGCAGATCTAACCAAGACACCCAGTACTTT. Its protein is CASSFGRSNQDTQYF. The rearrangement uses TRBV11-2 and TRBJ2-5; D remains ambiguous. This CDR3 has 15 residues. The V gene's germline CDR1 is SGHAT and CDR2 FQNNGV.

This clonotype was observed many times. The rearrangement uses TRBV29-1 and TRBJ1-6; D possibly corresponds to TRBD1 (5 bases). V was pared by 4 bases and J by 5 bases, with 9 bases between. Germline V gene lookup returns CDR1 SQVTM and CDR2 ANQGSEA. The CDR3 is 13 amino acids. In DNA, the CDR3 is TGCAGCGTTGGTTGGGACCATAATTCACCCCTCCACTTT. The encoded protein is CSVGWDHNSPLHF.

The CDR3 region has the DNA TGTGCCAGCAGTACTAGCGGAGGAGGCACCGGGGAGCTGTTTTTT. This codes for CASSTSGGGTGELFF. The J gene is TRBJ2-2, the V gene TRBV12-3 or TRBV12-4; 8 nucleotides agree with TRBD2. J gave up 4 bases and V 5 bases, and 6 bases lay outside the gene matches. This CDR3 has 15 residues.

This clonotype was counted many times. The chain carries TRBV20-1 and TRBJ2-3; D is possibly TRBD2 (5 bases). The CDR3 covers 10 residues. The germline CDR1 and CDR2 sequences are DFQATT and SNEGSKA (reference sequence). The ends were cut back, 6 bases at V and 5 bases at J, with 6 bases in the middle. This chain's CDR3 is CSAGEDTQYF. The DNA for the CDR3 is TGCAGTGCCGGGGAAGATACGCAGTATTTT.